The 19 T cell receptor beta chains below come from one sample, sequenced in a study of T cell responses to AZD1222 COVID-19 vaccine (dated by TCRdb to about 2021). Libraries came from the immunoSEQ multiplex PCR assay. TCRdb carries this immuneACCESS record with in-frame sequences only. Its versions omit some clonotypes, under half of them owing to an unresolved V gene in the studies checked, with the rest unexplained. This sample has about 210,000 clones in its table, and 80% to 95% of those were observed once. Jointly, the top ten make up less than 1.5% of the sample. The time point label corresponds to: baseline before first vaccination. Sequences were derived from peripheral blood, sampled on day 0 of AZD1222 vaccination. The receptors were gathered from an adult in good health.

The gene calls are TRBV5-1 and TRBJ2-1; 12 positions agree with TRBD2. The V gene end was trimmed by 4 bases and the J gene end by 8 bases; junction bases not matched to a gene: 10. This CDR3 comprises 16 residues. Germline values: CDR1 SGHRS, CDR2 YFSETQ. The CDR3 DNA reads TGCGCCAGCAGCCTTACCCTAGCGGGGGGGCAGGATGAGCAGTTCTTC. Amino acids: CASSLTLAGGQDEQFF.

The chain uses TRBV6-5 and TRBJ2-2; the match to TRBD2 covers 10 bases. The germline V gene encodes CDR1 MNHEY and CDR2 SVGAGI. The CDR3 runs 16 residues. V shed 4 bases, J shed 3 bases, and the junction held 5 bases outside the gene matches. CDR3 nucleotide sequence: TGTGCCAGCAGTTTACCTAGCGGGGGACACACCGGGGAGCTGTTTTTT. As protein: CASSLPSGGHTGELFF.

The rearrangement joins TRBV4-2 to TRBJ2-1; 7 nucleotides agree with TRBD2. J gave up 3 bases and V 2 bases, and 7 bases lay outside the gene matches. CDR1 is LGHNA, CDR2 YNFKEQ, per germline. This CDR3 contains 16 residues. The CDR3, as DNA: TGTGCCAGCAGCCAAAAAAGGGACTACAGCTACAATGAGCAGTTCTTC. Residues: CASSQKRDYSYNEQFF.

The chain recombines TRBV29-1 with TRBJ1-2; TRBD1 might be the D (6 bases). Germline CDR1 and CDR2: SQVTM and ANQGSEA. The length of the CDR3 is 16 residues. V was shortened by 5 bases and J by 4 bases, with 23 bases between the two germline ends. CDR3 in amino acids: CSVPLQGRDIAYGYTF. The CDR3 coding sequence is TGCAGCGTTCCCCTCCAGGGCAGGGACATAGCCTATGGCTACACCTTC.

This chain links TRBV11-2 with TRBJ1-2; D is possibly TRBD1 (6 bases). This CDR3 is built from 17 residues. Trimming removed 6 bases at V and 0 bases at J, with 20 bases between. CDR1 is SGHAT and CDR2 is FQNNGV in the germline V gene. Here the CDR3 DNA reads TGTGCCAGCAGACCTACAGGGAGCCGAGTCGCTAACTATGGCTACACCTTC. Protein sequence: CASRPTGSRVANYGYTF. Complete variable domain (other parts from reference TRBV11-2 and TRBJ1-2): EAGVAQSPRYKIIEKRQSVAFWCNPISGHATLYWYQQILGQGPKLLIQFQNNGVVDDSQLPKDRFSAERLKGVDSTLKIQPAKLEDSAVYLCASRPTGSRVANYGYTFGSGTRLTVV.

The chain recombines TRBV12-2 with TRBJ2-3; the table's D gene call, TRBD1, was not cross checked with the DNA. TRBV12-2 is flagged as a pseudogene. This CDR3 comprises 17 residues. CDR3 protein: CASRLMDRGESTDTQYF. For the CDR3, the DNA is TGTGCAAGTCGCTTAATGGACAGGGGAGAGAGCACAGATACGCAGTATTTT.

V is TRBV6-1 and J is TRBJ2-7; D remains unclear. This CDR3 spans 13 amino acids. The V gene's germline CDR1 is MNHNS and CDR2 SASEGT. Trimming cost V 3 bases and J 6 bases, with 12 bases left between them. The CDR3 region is CASSEPRNSEQYF. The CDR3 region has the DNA TGTGCCAGCAGTGAGCCCAGAAATAGCGAGCAGTACTTC.

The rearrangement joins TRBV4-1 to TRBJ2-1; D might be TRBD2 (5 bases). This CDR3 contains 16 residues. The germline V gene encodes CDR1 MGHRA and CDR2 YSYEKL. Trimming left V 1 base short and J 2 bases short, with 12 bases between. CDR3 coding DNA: TGCGCCAGCAGCCAAGGAAACGGACTCGCCTACAATGAGCAGTTCTTC. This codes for CASSQGNGLAYNEQFF.

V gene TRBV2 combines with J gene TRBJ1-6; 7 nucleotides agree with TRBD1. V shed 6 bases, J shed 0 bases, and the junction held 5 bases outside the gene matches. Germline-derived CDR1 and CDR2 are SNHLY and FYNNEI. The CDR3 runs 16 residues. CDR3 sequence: CASRTDRSSYNSPLHF. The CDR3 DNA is TGTGCCAGCAGAACGGACAGGAGCTCCTATAATTCACCCCTCCACTTT.

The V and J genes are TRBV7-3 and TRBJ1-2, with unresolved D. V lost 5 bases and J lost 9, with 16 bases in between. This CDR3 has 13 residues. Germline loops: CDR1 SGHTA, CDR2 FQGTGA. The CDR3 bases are TGTGCCAGCAGCCCACCGGGTGCAGAGCGCTACACCTTC. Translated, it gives CASSPPGAERYTF. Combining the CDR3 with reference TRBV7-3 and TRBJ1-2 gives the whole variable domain GAGVSQTPSNKVTEKGKYVELRCDPISGHTALYWYRQSLGQGPEFLIYFQGTGAADDSGLPNDRFFAVRPEGSVSTLKIQRTERGDSAVYLCASSPPGAERYTFGSGTRLTVV.

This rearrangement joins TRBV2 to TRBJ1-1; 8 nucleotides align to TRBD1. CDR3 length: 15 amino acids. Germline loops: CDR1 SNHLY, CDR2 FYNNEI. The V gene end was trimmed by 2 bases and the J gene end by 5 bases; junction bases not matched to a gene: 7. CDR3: CASSERDRRRTEAFF. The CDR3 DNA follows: TGTGCCAGCAGTGAAAGGGACAGGAGGAGAACTGAAGCTTTCTTT.

In DNA form, the CDR3 reads TGTGCCAGCAGCTTACGAAGTGGCAATCAGCCCCAGCATTTT. Its protein product is CASSLRSGNQPQHF. This chain connects TRBV7-2 to TRBJ1-5, with D unresolved. Germline CDR1 is SGHTA and CDR2 is FQGNSA. V was clipped by 2 bases and J by 2 bases, with 7 bases between them. The CDR3 runs 14 residues.

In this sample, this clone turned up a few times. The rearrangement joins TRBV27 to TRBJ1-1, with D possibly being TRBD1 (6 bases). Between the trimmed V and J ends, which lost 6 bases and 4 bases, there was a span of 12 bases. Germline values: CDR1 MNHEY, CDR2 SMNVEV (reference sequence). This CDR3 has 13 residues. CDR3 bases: TGTGCCAGCAGATCAGGACAGACCACTGAAGCTTTCTTT. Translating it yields CASRSGQTTEAFF.

Written as DNA, the CDR3 is TGTGCCAGCAGCGTCTCCCGGGACAGGGTCGACGAGCAGTACTTC. Its protein is CASSVSRDRVDEQYF. The rearrangement links TRBV9 to TRBJ2-7; 9 nucleotides match TRBD1. The germline gives CDR1 SGDLS, CDR2 YYNGEE. Trimming cost V 2 bases and J 5 bases; bases outside gene matches: 8. The length of the CDR3 is 15 residues. Full variable domain (rest looked up from reference TRBV9 and TRBJ2-7): DSGVTQTPKHLITATGQRVTLRCSPRSGDLSVYWYQQSLDQGLQFLIQYYNGEERAKGNILERFSAQQFPDLHSELNLSSLELGDSALYFCASSVSRDRVDEQYFGPGTRLTVT.

CDR3 bases: TGTGCCACCAGCAGAGATTTGACACTTAGCAATCAGCCCCAGCATTTT. Encoded protein: CATSRDLTLSNQPQHF. This sequence joins TRBV15 and TRBJ1-5; D is ambiguous. The CDR3 is 16 residues long. V lost 0 bases, J lost 0 bases, and 9 bases lay in between. Germline assignment: CDR1 LNHNV and CDR2 YYDKDF (reference sequence).

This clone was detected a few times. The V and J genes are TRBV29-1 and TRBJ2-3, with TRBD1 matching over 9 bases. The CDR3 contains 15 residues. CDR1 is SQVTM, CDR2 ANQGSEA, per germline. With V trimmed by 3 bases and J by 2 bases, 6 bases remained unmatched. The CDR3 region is CSVEGGQGPTDTQYF. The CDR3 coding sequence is TGCAGCGTTGAGGGGGGACAGGGCCCCACAGATACGCAGTATTTT.

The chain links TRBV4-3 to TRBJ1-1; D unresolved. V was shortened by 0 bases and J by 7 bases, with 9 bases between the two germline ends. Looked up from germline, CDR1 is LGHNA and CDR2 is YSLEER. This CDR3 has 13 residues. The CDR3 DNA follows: TGCGCCAGCAGCCAAGAGAGGAGGGTTGAAGCTTTCTTT. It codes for CASSQERRVEAFF.

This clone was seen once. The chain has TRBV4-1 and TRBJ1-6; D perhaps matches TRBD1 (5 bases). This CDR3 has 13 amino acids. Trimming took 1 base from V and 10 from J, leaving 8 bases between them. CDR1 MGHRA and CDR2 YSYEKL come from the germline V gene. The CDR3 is CASSQGGLSPLHF. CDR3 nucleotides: TGCGCCAGCAGCCAAGGGGGGTTATCACCCCTCCACTTT.

The CDR3 DNA reads as TGCGCCAGCATGGACACGGCCTCTGGAAACACCATATATTTT. Protein: CASMDTASGNTIYF. V is TRBV5-1 and J is TRBJ1-3; D is possibly TRBD1 (5 bases). The CDR3 length is 14 residues. In germline, CDR1 is SGHRS, CDR2 YFSETQ. Trimming cost V 6 bases and J 0 bases, with 10 bases left between them.